This T cell receptor (beta chain) was retrieved from a study of blood T cells in healthy people across ages. A remark on this clonotype: Its antigen is undetermined.

The use of a sample-barcoded 5' primer and a J-beta primer mix characterized a second PCR of roughly 6 to 11 cycles. MiXCR was run by TCRdb on the 5' RACE reads, yielding one entry per CDR3 protein. The table lists some 900,000 distinct CDR3 sequences, roughly 43% of them singletons. Study-wide results and limits: The recorded TCR beta diversity per million T cells decreased in a roughly linear manner with age. When set beside aged donors, long-lived donors presented more naive CD4+ cells and higher diversity.

The CDR3 loop spans 16 amino acids. V was shortened by 1 base and J by 0 bases, with 10 bases between the two germline ends. Looked up from germline, CDR1 is SGHDT and CDR2 is YYEEEE. The source material was blood. The chain links TRBV5-6 to TRBJ2-2; D perhaps matches TRBD2 (5 bases). The sequence derives from a man aged 25 to 40 in good health. The CDR3 region has the DNA TGTGCCAGCAGCTTGCCAGGACTTCCGAACACCGGGGAGCTGTTTTTT. Translated: CASSLPGLPNTGELFF.